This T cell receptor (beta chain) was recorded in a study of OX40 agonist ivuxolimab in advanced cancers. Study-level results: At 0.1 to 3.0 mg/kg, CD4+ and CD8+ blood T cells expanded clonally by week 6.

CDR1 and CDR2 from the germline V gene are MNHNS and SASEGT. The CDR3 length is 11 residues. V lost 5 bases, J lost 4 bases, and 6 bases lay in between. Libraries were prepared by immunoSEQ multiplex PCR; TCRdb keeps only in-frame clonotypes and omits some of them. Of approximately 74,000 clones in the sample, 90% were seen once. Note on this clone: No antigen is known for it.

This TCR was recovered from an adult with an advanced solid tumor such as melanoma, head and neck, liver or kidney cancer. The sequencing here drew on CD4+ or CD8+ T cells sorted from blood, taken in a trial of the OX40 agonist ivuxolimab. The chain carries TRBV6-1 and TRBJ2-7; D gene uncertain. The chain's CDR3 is CASSYQYEQYF. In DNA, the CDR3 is TGTGCCAGCAGTTACCAATACGAGCAGTACTTC.